These 19 T cell receptor beta chains share one sample of origin, sequenced in a study of siplizumab effects on memory and regulatory T cells. Repertoires were generated with immunoSEQ multiplex PCR, while TCRdb's copy carries only in-frame clones and drops some. The sample comprises about 100,000 clones, around 93% of which are singletons, and approximately 1.3% rests with the top ten. Sequencing was done on a sample of non-Treg CD4+ T cells sorted from blood. These receptors came from a human donor in good health.

The chain carries TRBV28 and TRBJ1-2; no reliable D call. This CDR3 spans 13 amino acids. In germline, CDR1 is MDHEN, CDR2 SYDVKM. Between the trimmed V and J ends, which lost 6 bases and 7 bases, there was a span of 15 bases. CDR3: CASSPTLSAGYTF. The CDR3 coding sequence is TGTGCCAGCAGCCCCACACTCTCCGCTGGCTACACCTTC.

This clone was counted a single time. This chain uses TRBV6-6 with TRBJ2-4; 7 bases match TRBD2. Germline values: CDR1 MNHNY, CDR2 SVGAGI (reference sequence). CDR3 size: 15 residues. The J segment lost 6 bases and the V segment lost 0 bases, leaving 5 bases of the junction unmatched. The DNA of the CDR3 is TGTGCCAGCAGTTACTCGAGGGCTAGCGGAAACATTCAGTACTTC. Translation: CASSYSRASGNIQYF.

The chain uses TRBV5-1 and TRBJ2-3; maybe TRBD1 (6 bases). CDR3 length: 17 residues. The V end lost 0 bases, the J end lost 4 bases, and 18 bases lay between the germline ends. CDR1 and CDR2 from the germline V gene are SGHRS and YFSETQ. The chain's CDR3 is CASSLVPGTGSPDTQYF. Written as DNA, the CDR3 is TGCGCCAGCAGCTTGGTGCCCGGAACAGGGAGTCCAGATACGCAGTATTTT.

The chain recombines TRBV7-2 with TRBJ1-1; TRBD1 is a possible D gene (6 bases). CDR3 length equals 18 residues. Germline loops: CDR1 SGHTA, CDR2 FQGNSA. V shed 1 base and J shed 1 base, with 19 bases lying between them. This CDR3 reads CASSLGFRQANRNTEAFF. Here the CDR3 DNA reads TGTGCCAGCAGCTTAGGATTTAGACAGGCCAATCGGAACACTGAAGCTTTCTTT.

The CDR3 nucleotides are TGTGCCATCAGTGAGTCGCTTGCGCTCCTAGGGAGCGAGCAGTACTTC. Translating it yields CAISESLALLGSEQYF. J is TRBJ2-7 and V is TRBV10-3; a weak D match, TRBD2 (5 bases). The CDR3 consists of 16 residues. V gave up 0 bases and J gave up 6 bases, with 18 bases separating them. Per the germline V gene, CDR1 is ENHRY and CDR2 is SYGVKD.

J is TRBJ2-6 and V is TRBV19; D is possibly TRBD1 (5 bases). Deletions cut 5 bases from V and 0 bases from J, with 17 bases between. Germline-derived CDR1 and CDR2 are LNHDA and SQIVND (reference sequence). The CDR3 contains 18 residues. This CDR3 reads CASSSFGRVSSGANVLTF. Written as DNA, the CDR3 is TGTGCCAGTAGTTCGTTCGGCAGGGTCTCCTCTGGGGCCAACGTCCTGACTTTC.

The chain joins TRBV15 to TRBJ2-7; 9 nucleotides agree with TRBD1. Trimming at V came to 1 base and at J to 3 bases, leaving 7 bases not matched to a gene. Looked up from germline, CDR1 is LNHNV and CDR2 is YYDKDF (reference sequence). The CDR3 consists of 16 residues. The CDR3 bases are TGTGCCACCAGCAGAGGGGGGGGACAGGGTGGCTACGAGCAGTACTTC. This sequence encodes CATSRGGGQGGYEQYF.

This clone has just a few counts. The rearrangement uses TRBV18 and TRBJ2-7; 7 bases fit TRBD1. The V and J ends lost 6 bases and 5 bases, in that order; junction bases with no gene match: 10. The CDR3 loop spans 14 amino acids. Germline V gives CDR1 KGHSH, CDR2 LQKENI. The chain's CDR3 is CASSPRHTGDEQYF. For the CDR3, the DNA is TGTGCCAGCTCGCCGAGGCACACAGGGGACGAGCAGTACTTC.

The chain combines TRBV10-2 with TRBJ1-1; D gene unclear. The V end was cut by 2 bases, the J end by 2 bases, with 9 bases between. The germline V gene has CDR1 WSHSY and CDR2 SAAADI. The CDR3 length is 14 residues. Here the CDR3 reads CASSETDFNTEAFF. The CDR3 DNA reads as TGCGCCAGCAGTGAGACAGACTTTAACACTGAAGCTTTCTTT.

This chain links TRBV30 with TRBJ2-3; the match to TRBD2 covers 11 bases. Unmatched junction bases numbered 4, after V lost 2 bases and J lost 6 bases. The V gene's germline CDR1 is GTSNPN and CDR2 SVGIG (reference sequence). This CDR3 has 14 amino acids. The CDR3 region has the DNA TGTGCCTGGAGTACTAGCGGGAGTCCGGATACGCAGTATTTT. The encoded protein is CAWSTSGSPDTQYF.

The chain uses TRBV5-1 and TRBJ2-1; tentative D call: TRBD2 (5 bases). V lost 0 bases and J 6 bases, leaving 10 bases between the germline ends. This CDR3 is 14 amino acids long. Germline V CDR1 and CDR2: SGHRS, YFSETQ. The CDR3 spells CASSLGLAGNEQFF. For the CDR3, the DNA is TGCGCCAGCAGCTTGGGGCTAGCTGGCAATGAGCAGTTCTTC.

The V gene is TRBV6-6, the J gene TRBJ1-3; 7 nucleotides agree with TRBD1. From germline, CDR1 is MNHNY and CDR2 SVGAGI (reference sequence). The CDR3 consists of 15 residues. V gave up 0 bases and J gave up 4 bases; unmatched junction bases: 3. The CDR3 DNA reads as TGTGCCAGCAGTTACTCGCCGGACAGGGGAAACACCATATATTTT. It is translated as CASSYSPDRGNTIYF.

CDR3 protein: CSVEASVDEAFF. As DNA, the CDR3 is TGCAGCGTTGAAGCTTCTGTTGATGAAGCTTTCTTT. The chain employs TRBV29-1 and TRBJ1-1; D gene unclear. Germline V gene data show CDR1 as SQVTM and CDR2 as ANQGSEA. The V end was cut by 1 base, the J end by 7 bases, with 10 bases between. The CDR3 has 12 amino acids. The complete variable domain, with remaining parts taken from reference TRBV29-1 and TRBJ1-1, reads SAVISQKPSRDICQRGTSLTIQCQVDSQVTMMFWYRQQPGQSLTLIATANQGSEATYESGFVIDKFPISRPNLTFSTLTVSNMSPEDSSIYLCSVEASVDEAFFGQGTRLTVV.

The rearrangement links TRBV19 to TRBJ2-5; possible D gene TRBD2, 5 bases. There are 14 residues in the CDR3. Deletions cut 8 bases from V and 0 bases from J, with 13 bases between. CDR1 is LNHDA, CDR2 SQIVND, per germline (reference sequence). CDR3 coding DNA: TGTGCCAGTGTCGGATCGGGGTACCAAGAGACCCAGTACTTC. Its translation: CASVGSGYQETQYF.

The chain employs TRBV9 and TRBJ1-3; TRBD1 matches at 9 bases. The germline V gene has CDR1 SGDLS and CDR2 YYNGEE. V lost 3 bases to trimming and J lost 2 bases; unmatched junction nucleotides: 12. The CDR3 consists of 18 residues. The CDR3 reads CASSALGGQGTAGNTIYF. The CDR3 region has the DNA TGTGCCAGCAGCGCCCTGGGGGGACAGGGAACTGCTGGAAACACCATATATTTT.

The chain is built from TRBV13 and TRBJ2-1; 8 bases agree with TRBD2. The CDR3 is made up of 16 amino acids. Per germline, CDR1 PRHDT and CDR2 FYEKMQ (reference sequence). V lost 1 base to trimming and J lost 5 bases; unmatched junction nucleotides: 7. The CDR3 DNA sequence: TGTGCCAGCAGCTTAGCCGGGAGGGGGGTTGACAATGAGCAGTTCTTC. Amino acids: CASSLAGRGVDNEQFF. The full variable domain, in which reference TRBV13 and TRBJ2-1 provide the parts outside the CDR3, is AAGVIQSPRHLIKEKRETATLKCYPIPRHDTVYWYQQGPGQDPQFLISFYEKMQSDKGSIPDRFSAQQFSDYHSELNMSSLELGDSALYFCASSLAGRGVDNEQFFGPGTRLTVL.

The rearrangement links TRBV15 to TRBJ2-1; 12 nucleotides match TRBD2. The ends lost 3 bases at V and 5 bases at J; junction bases unmatched: 5. The CDR3 sequence is 16 residues long. The germline CDR1 and CDR2 sequences are LNHNV and YYDKDF (reference sequence). CDR3: CATSRTSGSVDNEQFF. The CDR3 nucleotides are TGTGCCACCAGCAGGACTAGCGGGAGTGTAGACAATGAGCAGTTCTTC. Full variable domain (rest looked up from reference TRBV15 and TRBJ2-1): DAMVIQNPRYQVTQFGKPVTLSCSQTLNHNVMYWYQQKSSQAPKLLFHYYDKDFNNEADTPDNFQSRRPNTSFCFLDIRSPGLGDTAMYLCATSRTSGSVDNEQFFGPGTRLTVL.

The CDR3 region has the DNA TGTGCCAGCAGCCAGACAGGGGGCCTGGTCAATGAGCAGTTCTTC. Amino acids: CASSQTGGLVNEQFF. V usage is TRBV14 and J usage is TRBJ2-1; 10 nucleotides match TRBD1. The CDR3 extends over 15 amino acids. J was trimmed by 6 bases and V by 3 bases; bases with no gene match: 5. Germline CDR1 and CDR2: SGHDN and FVKESK.

This clone was seen just once. The J gene is TRBJ2-1, the V gene TRBV7-9; TRBD2 agrees at 13 bases. The CDR3 covers 18 residues. The J segment lost 8 bases and the V segment lost 4 bases, leaving 14 bases of the junction unmatched. CDR1 is SEHNR and CDR2 is FQNEAQ in the germline V gene (reference sequence). The CDR3 spells CASSSNGLAGASMDEQFF. CDR3 sequence (DNA): TGTGCCAGCAGCTCAAACGGACTAGCGGGAGCTAGCATGGATGAGCAGTTCTTC.